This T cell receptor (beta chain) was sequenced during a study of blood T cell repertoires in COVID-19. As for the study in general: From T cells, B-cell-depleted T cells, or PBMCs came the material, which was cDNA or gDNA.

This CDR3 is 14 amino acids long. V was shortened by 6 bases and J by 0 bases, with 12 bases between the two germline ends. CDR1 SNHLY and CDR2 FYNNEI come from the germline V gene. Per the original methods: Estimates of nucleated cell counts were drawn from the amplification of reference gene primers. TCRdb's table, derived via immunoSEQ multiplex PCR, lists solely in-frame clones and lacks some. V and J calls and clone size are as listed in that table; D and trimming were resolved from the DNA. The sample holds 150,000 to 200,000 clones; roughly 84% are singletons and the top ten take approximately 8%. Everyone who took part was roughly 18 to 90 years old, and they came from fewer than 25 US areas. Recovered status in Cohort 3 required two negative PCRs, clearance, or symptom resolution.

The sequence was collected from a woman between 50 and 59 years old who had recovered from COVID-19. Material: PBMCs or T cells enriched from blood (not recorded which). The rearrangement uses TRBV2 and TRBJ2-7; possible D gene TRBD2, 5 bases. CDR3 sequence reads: CASSVAQSSYEQYF. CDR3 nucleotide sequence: TGTGCCAGCAGCGTAGCGCAGAGCTCCTACGAGCAGTACTTC.